The sequence of this T cell receptor beta chain was determined in a study of T cells in localized non-small cell lung cancer. This clone was seen once. The data were produced by immunoSEQ multiplex PCR, yet TCRdb's version contains in-frame clones alone and is incomplete. This sample has fewer than 30,000 clones; roughly 90% occur once, and the top ten carry roughly 6.2%. The V end lost 2 bases, the J end lost 0 bases, and 13 bases lay between the germline ends. In germline, CDR1 is MNHEY, CDR2 SMNVEV (reference sequence). The CDR3 spans 17 residues. The gene calls are TRBV27 and TRBJ2-2; no reliable D call. This TCR was recovered from a man aged 35 to 69 with stage II lung adenocarcinoma. Sequenced material: PBMCs, taken before any cancer treatment. The CDR3 DNA follows: TGTGCCAGCAGTTTAATTCGCGGACGCGCGAACACCGGGGAGCTGTTTTTT. It yields the protein CASSLIRGRANTGELFF.